Following are 2 T cell receptor beta chains from one sample sequenced in a study of blood T cell repertoires in COVID-19. Sequenced by immunoSEQ multiplex PCR; TCRdb stores in-frame clones only, minus some. The sample has about 280,000 clones; around 90% are singletons. Sequencing used peripheral blood. These receptors were collected from a woman aged 50 to 60 who had recovered from COVID-19.

This clone was observed a single time. V usage is TRBV5-1 and J usage is TRBJ2-1; the D is unclear. V gave up 0 bases and J gave up 10 bases, with 8 bases separating them. Per the germline V gene, CDR1 is SGHRS and CDR2 is YFSETQ. There are 12 residues in the CDR3. As DNA, the CDR3 is TGCGCCAGCAGCTTGGGCGGTTCGGAGCAGTTCTTC. Protein product: CASSLGGSEQFF. Combining the CDR3 with reference TRBV5-1 and TRBJ2-1 gives the whole variable domain KAGVTQTPRYLIKTRGQQVTLSCSPISGHRSVSWYQQTPGQGLQFLFEYFSETQRNKGNFPGRFSGRQFSNSRSEMNVSTLELGDSALYLCASSLGGSEQFFGPGTRLTVL.

This chain uses TRBV3-1 (or the pseudogene TRBV3-2) with TRBJ1-2, with 8 positions matching TRBD1. The germline V gene has CDR1 LGHDT and CDR2 YNNKEL (reference sequence). V trimming: 3 bases; J trimming: 2 bases; junction bases outside the gene matches: 8. The CDR3 is 16 residues long. This chain's CDR3 is CASSQDRAIGNYGYTF. The CDR3 DNA is TGTGCCAGCAGCCAGGACAGGGCCATCGGGAACTATGGCTACACCTTC.